What follows are 11 T cell receptor beta chains derived from one specimen sequenced in a study of blood T cells in healthy people across ages. Alongside a J-beta primer mix, a sample-barcoded 5' primer served in a second PCR lasting about 6 to 12 cycles. TCRdb analysed the 5' RACE reads with MiXCR anew, one entry per CDR3 protein. The sample holds some 640,000 distinct CDR3 sequences, around 48% seen once. The specimen sequenced was blood. These receptors all come from a woman aged 55-70 years in good health.

The V call is TRBV28, the J call TRBJ2-4; D assignment may be TRBD1 or TRBD2 (5 bases each). The tail of the sequence fits TRBJ2-7 better, so the J call may be wrong. The CDR3 totals 13 residues. Germline CDR1 and CDR2: MDHEN and SYDVKM. The CDR3 DNA reads TGTGCCAGCAGTCTCCCTGGGGGTTACGAGCAGTACTTC. Its protein product is CASSLPGGYEQYF.

This clonotype was seen a few times. V and J are TRBV7-2 and TRBJ2-3; maybe TRBD2 (6 bases). The ends were cut back, 5 bases at V and 0 bases at J, with 12 bases in the middle. Germline V gene sequence: CDR1 SGHTA, CDR2 FQGNSA. The CDR3 has 15 residues. The DNA for the CDR3 is TGTGCCAGCAGCCCTATAGCGGCTAGCACAGATACGCAGTATTTT. Its translation: CASSPIAASTDTQYF. The full variable domain, in which reference TRBV7-2 and TRBJ2-3 provide the parts outside the CDR3, is GAGVSQSPSNKVTEKGKDVELRCDPISGHTALYWYRQSLGQGLEFLIYFQGNSAPDKSGLPSDRFSAERTGGSVSTLTIQRTQQEDSAVYLCASSPIAASTDTQYFGPGTRLTVL.

A few counts support this clonotype. The chain recombines TRBV7-2 with TRBJ2-1; 7 bases match TRBD2. CDR3 length: 14 residues. Trimming cost V 1 base and J 6 bases; bases outside gene matches: 3. Germline CDR1 is SGHTA and CDR2 is FQGNSA. The CDR3 region is CASSLERGFNEQFF. In DNA form, the CDR3 reads TGTGCCAGCAGCTTAGAGCGGGGATTCAATGAGCAGTTCTTC. The variable domain in full, completed from reference TRBV7-2 and TRBJ2-1, reads GAGVSQSPSNKVTEKGKDVELRCDPISGHTALYWYRQSLGQGLEFLIYFQGNSAPDKSGLPSDRFSAERTGGSVSTLTIQRTQQEDSAVYLCASSLERGFNEQFFGPGTRLTVL.

This clonotype was picked up a small number of times. The rearrangement uses TRBV6-5 and TRBJ2-3, with unresolved D. The CDR3 has 13 amino acids. Germline values: CDR1 MNHEY, CDR2 SVGAGI. Trimming pared 1 base from V and 2 bases from J, leaving 4 bases between. CDR3 region: CASSYYPTDTQYF. In DNA form, the CDR3 reads TGTGCCAGCAGTTACTATCCCACAGATACGCAGTATTTT.

The V call is TRBV10-3, the J call TRBJ1-2; 10 bases are a match to TRBD1. V shed 5 bases and J 2 bases; nucleotides not matched to a gene: 2. Germline lookup yields CDR1 ENHRY and CDR2 SYGVKD. This CDR3 is built from 14 residues. CDR3 sequence (DNA): TGTGCCATCAGTAGGACAGGGGGGAACTATGGCTACACCTTC. Amino acids: CAISRTGGNYGYTF.

This clonotype was seen at least ten times. V and J are TRBV4-3 and TRBJ2-1; 7 bases fit TRBD2. The CDR3 is 18 residues long. The V gene's germline CDR1 is LGHNA and CDR2 YSLEER. After removal of 0 bases from V and 1 base from J, the junction contained 9 bases not matched to a gene. Written as DNA, the CDR3 is TGCGCCAGCAGCCAAGATTGGGCCGGCGGGAGTTCCTACAATGAGCAGTTCTTC. Translating gives CASSQDWAGGSSYNEQFF.

This clonotype was picked up a small number of times. The chain links TRBV10-3 to TRBJ2-7; 10 bases map to TRBD1. V gave up 6 bases and J gave up 7 bases; unmatched junction bases: 9. CDR3 size: 14 residues. Looked up from germline, CDR1 is ENHRY and CDR2 is SYGVKD. CDR3 region: CAIRNPGQGWEQYF. CDR3 coding DNA: TGTGCCATCAGGAACCCGGGACAGGGGTGGGAGCAGTACTTC.

This clonotype came up a few times. The chain employs TRBV9 and TRBJ1-2, with D unclear. CDR3 length equals 15 residues. V lost 0 bases to trimming and J lost 8 bases, with 17 bases between them. Germline V gene lookup returns CDR1 SGDLS and CDR2 YYNGEE. CDR3 nucleotides: TGTGCCAGCAGCGTAGCTAGTACGGAACCCGAGGGCTACACCTTC. Its translation: CASSVASTEPEGYTF.

This chain uses TRBV30 with TRBJ1-5; the D is unclear. The CDR3 runs to 13 residues. CDR1 and CDR2 from the germline V gene are GTSNPN and SVGIG (reference sequence). V was trimmed by 0 bases and J by 7 bases, leaving 10 bases between them. CDR3 DNA: TGTGCCTGGAGTGTACCCATAGGGCAGCCCCAGCATTTT. This encodes CAWSVPIGQPQHF.

Ten or more counts support this clonotype. The junction differs from germline at one of its ends, possibly a read error. This chain joins TRBV5-1 and TRBJ1-1, with 8 bases fitting TRBD1. Per germline, CDR1 SGHRS and CDR2 YFSETQ. This CDR3 region has 14 residues. As DNA, the CDR3 is TGTGCCAGCAGCCCTGGGACAGGGAACACTGAAGCTTTCTTT. It yields the protein CASSPGTGNTEAFF.

This clonotype was seen only a few times. The chain links TRBV20-1 to TRBJ2-7; D uncertain. The V end was cut by 2 bases, the J end by 5 bases, with 13 bases between. Germline CDR1 and CDR2: DFQATT and SNEGSKA (reference sequence). This CDR3 is 13 amino acids long. The CDR3 is CSARRSDLDEQYF. In nucleotides, the CDR3 is TGCAGTGCTAGAAGGTCGGACCTGGACGAGCAGTACTTC.